This TCR beta chain was captured in a study of shared clonotypes between healthy human individuals. Each PCR replicate from the sorted subsets contained about 200 ng DNA, which is about 30,000 T cell genomes. Method: immunoSEQ multiplex PCR; TCRdb's copy keeps in-frame clones and lacks some. This table has 2 million to 2.5 million clones, approximately 94% appearing once. About this clone itself: Its specificity is not known.

Naive-designated CD8 cells lacked CD45RO, were positively enriched for CCR7, and omitted terminally differentiated effector memory CD45RA+ cells. Trimming cost V 0 bases and J 7 bases; bases outside gene matches: 6. This CDR3 contains 16 residues. Germline V gene sequence: CDR1 LGHNT, CDR2 FRNRAP. General study results and limits: Richness estimates generally favored naive over memory subsets.

The genes are TRBV12-5 and TRBJ2-2; 9 bases line up with TRBD2. Sample: naive CD8+ T cells from PBMCs. The sequence was collected from a man aged 18 to 30 in good health. Some clones in this sample may be carry-over from other donors' samples. This CDR3 reads CASGLVEAGGHGELFF. The DNA of the CDR3 is TGTGCTAGTGGTTTGGTCGAAGCGGGAGGCCACGGGGAGCTGTTTTTT.